This is a list of T cell receptor beta chains from one sample in a study of shared clonotypes between healthy human individuals. Profiling relied on immunoSEQ multiplex PCR, and the TCRdb table lists in-frame clones only, not all of them. This sample carries about 820,000 clones, 80% to 95% of them seen once, and the ten largest clones take about 25%. The sequencing input was naive CD8+ T cells sorted from blood. The receptors originated from a man younger than 45 in good health. Each CDR3 is given with its conserved first and last residue. A D gene is named only where the DNA matches it firmly. The size field is filled for only some rows; it gives once, few, many or a size class.

abundance,j_gene,v_gene,d_gene,CDR3aa,CDR3nt
NA,TRBJ2-7,TRBV5-1,TRBD2,CASSVDRAGGYEQYF,TGCGCCAGCAGCGTGGATCGAGCGGGAGGCTACGAGCAGTACTTC
NA,TRBJ2-1,TRBV7-9,TRBD2,CASSLESMGGSGLYNEQFF,TGTGCCAGCAGCTTAGAGAGTATGGGGGGGAGCGGCCTCTACAATGAGCAGTTCTTC
NA,TRBJ2-7,TRBV5-6,TRBD1,CASSLLTDREYEQYF,TGTGCCAGCAGCTTGTTGACCGACAGGGAATACGAGCAGTACTTC
NA,TRBJ2-2,TRBV29-1,NA,CSVRTGTGELFF,TGCAGCGTTCGGACTGGTACCGGGGAGCTGTTTTTT
NA,TRBJ2-1,TRBV11-2,TRBD2,CASSFAPSRLAADNEQFF,TGTGCCAGCAGCTTTGCACCCTCGAGACTAGCGGCAGACAATGAGCAGTTCTTC
NA,TRBJ2-5,TRBV13,NA,CASSLSETQYF,TGTGCCAGCAGCTTAAGTGAGACCCAGTACTTC
NA,TRBJ2-1,TRBV18,TRBD2,CASSLAGGQYNEQFF,TGTGCCAGCTCCCTCGCGGGAGGCCAATACAATGAGCAGTTCTTC
NA,TRBJ2-7,TRBV4-1,NA,CAIEGWSSYEQYF,TGCGCCATCGAGGGCTGGAGCTCCTACGAGCAGTACTTC
NA,TRBJ1-1,TRBV2,NA,CASSERWGVTEAFF,TGTGCCAGCAGTGAACGTTGGGGAGTCACTGAAGCTTTCTTT
NA,TRBJ1-3,TRBV15,NA,CATSRDLGLGGNTIYF,TGTGCCACCAGCAGAGATCTAGGGTTGGGTGGAAACACCATATATTTT
NA,TRBJ2-7,TRBV11-3,TRBD2,CASSFTGTSGAYEQYF,TGTGCCAGCAGCTTTACCGGGACTAGCGGTGCCTACGAGCAGTACTTC
once,TRBJ2-7,TRBV28,NA,CASSRAPGRRYEQYF,TGTGCCAGCAGTCGAGCTCCGGGACGGAGGTACGAGCAGTACTTC
NA,TRBJ2-2,TRBV5-4,NA,CASSPKGGRGGTGELFF,TGTGCCAGCAGCCCAAAGGGGGGCCGTGGAGGCACCGGGGAGCTGTTTTTT
once,TRBJ2-1,TRBV29-1,TRBD2,CSVPSGAYNEQFF,TGCAGCGTCCCTAGCGGGGCCTACAATGAGCAGTTCTTC
NA,TRBJ2-5,TRBV7-9,NA,CASSFVGQETQYF,TGTGCCAGCAGCTTTGTGGGTCAGGAGACCCAGTACTTC
NA,TRBJ2-3,TRBV9,TRBD2,CASSSTTSDSTDTQYF,TGTGCCAGCAGCTCCACGACTAGCGACAGCACAGATACGCAGTATTTT
NA,TRBJ2-1,TRBV5-1,NA,CASSGLEGEQFF,TGCGCCAGCAGCGGGCTGGAGGGTGAGCAGTTCTTC
NA,TRBJ2-3,TRBV5-1,NA,CASRGLNTDTQYF,TGCGCCAGCAGGGGGCTTAACACAGATACGCAGTATTTT
NA,TRBJ2-1,TRBV11-2,NA,CASSAKEGLYNEQFF,TGTGCCAGCAGCGCGAAGGAGGGGTTATATAATGAGCAGTTCTTC
NA,TRBJ2-7,TRBV2,NA,CARRDTLGHEQYF,TGTGCCAGAAGGGACACCCTAGGACACGAGCAGTACTTC
NA,TRBJ2-1,TRBV30,NA,CAWSVQGAGLGNEQFF,TGTGCCTGGAGTGTACAGGGAGCGGGATTAGGGAATGAGCAGTTCTTC
NA,TRBJ2-2,TRBV6-5,NA,CASSQITWGELFF,TGTGCCAGCAGTCAAATAACCTGGGGGGAGCTGTTTTTT
NA,TRBJ2-1,TRBV9,NA,CASSPPGTGLALISGRNNEQFF,TGTGCCAGCAGCCCCCCCGGGACAGGGTTGGCACTCATTAGCGGGAGAAACAATGAGCAGTTCTTC
NA,TRBJ2-7,TRBV28,NA,CASSSILTPAGSSYEQYF,TGTGCCAGCAGTTCGATCTTAACCCCTGCGGGGAGCTCCTACGAGCAGTACTTC
NA,TRBJ2-6,TRBV19,NA,CASSIFHSGANVLTF,TGTGCCAGTAGTATATTTCACTCTGGGGCCAACGTCCTGACTTTC
NA,TRBJ2-2,TRBV5-6,TRBD1,CASSLGQGGGELFF,TGTGCCAGCAGCTTGGGACAGGGCGGCGGGGAGCTGTTTTTT
NA,TRBJ2-3,TRBV27,TRBD2,CASSLSGLAGVYTQYF,TGTGCCAGCAGTTTATCGGGGCTAGCGGGAGTGTACACGCAGTATTTT
once,TRBJ2-3,TRBV11-2,TRBD2,CASSLGASGRGTDTQYF,TGTGCCAGCAGCTTAGGAGCTAGCGGGAGGGGCACAGATACGCAGTATTTT
NA,TRBJ2-1,TRBV7-8,TRBD2,CASSSLPAGGPPASNEQFF,TGTGCCAGCAGCTCTTTGCCGGCGGGAGGCCCTCCCGCCTCCAATGAGCAGTTCTTC
NA,TRBJ2-1,TRBV27,NA,CASSFEASSSYNEQFF,TGTGCCAGCAGTTTTGAGGCTAGCAGCTCCTACAATGAGCAGTTCTTC
once,TRBJ2-7,TRBV4-1,NA,CASSQVAEGAYEQYF,TGCGCCAGCAGCCAAGTCGCCGAGGGAGCCTACGAGCAGTACTTC
once,TRBJ1-5,TRBV27,NA,CASSRAGSNQPQHF,TGTGCCAGCAGCCGGGCTGGTAGCAATCAGCCCCAGCATTTT
NA,TRBJ2-7,TRBV6-5,NA,CASTGSRAGYEQYF,TGTGCCAGCACCGGATCGAGGGCGGGGTACGAGCAGTACTTC
few,TRBJ1-5,TRBV5-5,TRBD1,CASTYGTGINQPQHF,TGTGCCAGCACATACGGGACAGGGATCAATCAGCCCCAGCATTTT
NA,TRBJ2-7,TRBV30,NA,CAWSTTEPYEQYF,TGTGCCTGGAGTACGACAGAACCCTACGAGCAGTACTTC
NA,TRBJ1-1,TRBV6-1,NA,CASSEGEYGVTEAFF,TGTGCCAGCAGTGAAGGCGAGTATGGTGTCACTGAAGCTTTCTTT
NA,TRBJ2-1,TRBV30,NA,CAWSDLGYNEQFF,TGTGCCTGGAGCGATCTAGGTTACAATGAGCAGTTCTTC
once,TRBJ1-1,TRBV16,TRBD1,CASSQVDRGEAFF,TGTGCCAGCAGCCAGGTCGACAGGGGTGAAGCTTTCTTT
NA,TRBJ2-7,TRBV6-6,NA,CASSYSDGIGYEQYF,TGTGCCAGCAGTTACTCGGACGGGATCGGGTACGAGCAGTACTTC
NA,TRBJ2-6,TRBV27,NA,CASSEGPPSGANVLTF,TGTGCCAGCAGTGAAGGACCGCCCTCTGGGGCCAACGTCCTGACTTTC
NA,TRBJ2-7,TRBV28,NA,CASSLPSPPEQYF,TGTGCCAGCAGCCTCCCGTCGCCCCCCGAGCAGTACTTC
NA,TRBJ2-1,TRBV21-1,NA,CASACGALAGGPGYNEQFF,TGTGCCAGCGCTTGCGGAGCGTTAGCGGGAGGGCCGGGGTACAATGAGCAGTTCTTC
few,TRBJ2-5,TRBV5-5,NA,CASSWTRRGGETQYF,TGTGCCAGCAGCTGGACACGTCGCGGTGGGGAGACCCAGTACTTC
NA,TRBJ2-7,TRBV11-2,NA,CASSLGAGELYEQYF,TGTGCCAGCAGCTTAGGGGCAGGAGAACTGTACGAGCAGTACTTC
NA,TRBJ2-1,TRBV13,NA,CASSSGGSYNEQFF,TGTGCCAGCAGCTCAGGGGGGTCCTACAATGAGCAGTTCTTC
NA,TRBJ2-1,TRBV5-1,TRBD1,CASSLRTGGEQFF,TGCGCCAGCAGCCTCCGGACAGGGGGTGAGCAGTTCTTC
NA,TRBJ2-5,TRBV7-2,TRBD2,CASSPNPLREGGETQYF,TGTGCCAGCAGCCCGAACCCTTTGCGGGAGGGTGGCGAGACCCAGTACTTC
NA,TRBJ2-2,TRBV7-9,NA,CASSPPRGASPNTGELFF,TGTGCCAGCAGCCCCCCAAGGGGAGCGAGTCCGAACACCGGGGAGCTGTTTTTT